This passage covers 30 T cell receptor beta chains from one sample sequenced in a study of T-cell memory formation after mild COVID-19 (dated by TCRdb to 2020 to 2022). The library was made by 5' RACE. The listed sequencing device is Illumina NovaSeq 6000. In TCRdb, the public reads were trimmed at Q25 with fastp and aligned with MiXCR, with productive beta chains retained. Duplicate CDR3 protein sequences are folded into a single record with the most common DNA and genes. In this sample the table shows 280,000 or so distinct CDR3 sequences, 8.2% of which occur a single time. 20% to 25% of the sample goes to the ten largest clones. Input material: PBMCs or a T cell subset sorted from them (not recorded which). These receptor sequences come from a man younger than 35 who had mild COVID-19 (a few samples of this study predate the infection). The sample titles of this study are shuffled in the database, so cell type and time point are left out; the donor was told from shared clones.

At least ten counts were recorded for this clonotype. The CDR3 DNA sequence: TGCGCCAGCAGCCAAGGGGCAGGAGAGCTTAGCAATCAGCCCCAGCATTTT. It encodes CASSQGAGELSNQPQHF. The chain combines TRBV4-3 with TRBJ1-5; no firm D call. CDR1 is LGHNA, CDR2 YSLEER, per germline. The CDR3 loop spans 17 amino acids. Trimming shortened V by 1 base and J by 0 bases, and 13 bases separated the two germline ends.

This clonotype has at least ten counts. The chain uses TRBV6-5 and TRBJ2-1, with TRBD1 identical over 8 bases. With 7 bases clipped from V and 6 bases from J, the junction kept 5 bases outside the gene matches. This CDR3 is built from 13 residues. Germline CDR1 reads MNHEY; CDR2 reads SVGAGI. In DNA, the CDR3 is TGTGCCAGCAATGGACAGGGAGGCAATGAGCAGTTCTTC. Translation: CASNGQGGNEQFF.

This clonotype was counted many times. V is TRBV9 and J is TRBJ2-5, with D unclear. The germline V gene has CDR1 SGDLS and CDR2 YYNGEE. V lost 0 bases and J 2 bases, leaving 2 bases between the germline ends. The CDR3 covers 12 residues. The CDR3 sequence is CASSVEQETQYF. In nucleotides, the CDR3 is TGTGCCAGCAGCGTAGAGCAAGAGACCCAGTACTTC.

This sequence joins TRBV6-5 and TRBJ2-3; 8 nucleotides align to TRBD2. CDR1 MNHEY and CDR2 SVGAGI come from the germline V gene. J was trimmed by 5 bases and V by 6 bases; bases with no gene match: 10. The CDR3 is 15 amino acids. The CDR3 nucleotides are TGTGCCAGCAGGGACGGGGGGGCCAAGAAAGATACGCAGTATTTT. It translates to CASRDGGAKKDTQYF.

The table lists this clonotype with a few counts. The CDR3 region has the DNA TGTGCCACCAGCACCCGGGGTAGCAATCAGCCCCAGCATTTT. Translation gives CATSTRGSNQPQHF. This rearrangement joins TRBV15 to TRBJ1-5; D unclear. The CDR3 spans 14 residues. Trimming stripped 4 bases from V and 0 bases from J, with 7 bases between. CDR1 and CDR2 from the germline V gene are LNHNV and YYDKDF (reference sequence).

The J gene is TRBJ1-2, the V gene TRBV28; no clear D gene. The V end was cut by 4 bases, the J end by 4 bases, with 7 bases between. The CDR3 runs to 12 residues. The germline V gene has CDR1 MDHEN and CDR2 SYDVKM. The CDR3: CASSSRTYGYTF. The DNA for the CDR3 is TGTGCCAGCAGTTCCCGGACCTATGGCTACACCTTC.

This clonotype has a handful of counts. CDR3 in DNA: TGCAGTGTGAGCCAGTTCAGCACTGAAGCTTTCTTT. This sequence encodes CSVSQFSTEAFF. The chain couples TRBV20-1 to TRBJ1-1; D is uncertain. The V and J ends lost 7 bases and 4 bases respectively, with 13 bases between them. Germline values: CDR1 DFQATT, CDR2 SNEGSKA (reference sequence). This CDR3 has 12 amino acids.

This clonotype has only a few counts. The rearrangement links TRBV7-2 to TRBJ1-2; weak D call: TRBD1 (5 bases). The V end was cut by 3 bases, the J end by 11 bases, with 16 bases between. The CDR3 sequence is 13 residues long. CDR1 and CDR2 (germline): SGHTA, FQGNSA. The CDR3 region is CASSFDSRAGYTF. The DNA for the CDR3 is TGTGCCAGCAGCTTTGACAGCCGGGCGGGGTACACCTTC.

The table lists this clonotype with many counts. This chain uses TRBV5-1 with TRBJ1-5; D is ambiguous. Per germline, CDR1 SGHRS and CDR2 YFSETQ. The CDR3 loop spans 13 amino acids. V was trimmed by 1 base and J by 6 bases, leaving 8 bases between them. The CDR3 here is CASSLSGSQPQHF. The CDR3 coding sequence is TGCGCCAGCAGCTTGAGTGGCAGTCAGCCCCAGCATTTT.

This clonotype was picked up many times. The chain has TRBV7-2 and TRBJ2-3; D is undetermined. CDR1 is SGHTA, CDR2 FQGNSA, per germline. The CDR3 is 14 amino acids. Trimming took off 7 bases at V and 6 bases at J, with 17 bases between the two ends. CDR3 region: CASTLSRAADTQYF. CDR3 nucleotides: TGTGCCAGCACGCTTAGTAGGGCTGCGGATACGCAGTATTTT.

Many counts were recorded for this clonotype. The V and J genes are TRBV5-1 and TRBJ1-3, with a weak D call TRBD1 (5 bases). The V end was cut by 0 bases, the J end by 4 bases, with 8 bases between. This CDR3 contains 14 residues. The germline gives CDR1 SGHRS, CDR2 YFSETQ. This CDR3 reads CASSLEGTGNTIYF. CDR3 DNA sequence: TGCGCCAGCAGCTTGGAGGGGACCGGAAACACCATATATTTT.

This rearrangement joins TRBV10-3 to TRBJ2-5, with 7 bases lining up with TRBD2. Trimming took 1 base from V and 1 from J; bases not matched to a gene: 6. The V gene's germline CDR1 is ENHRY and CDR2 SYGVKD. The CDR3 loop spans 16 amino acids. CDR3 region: CAISEFLAGPQETQYF. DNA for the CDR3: TGTGCCATCAGTGAGTTTTTAGCGGGCCCCCAAGAGACCCAGTACTTC.

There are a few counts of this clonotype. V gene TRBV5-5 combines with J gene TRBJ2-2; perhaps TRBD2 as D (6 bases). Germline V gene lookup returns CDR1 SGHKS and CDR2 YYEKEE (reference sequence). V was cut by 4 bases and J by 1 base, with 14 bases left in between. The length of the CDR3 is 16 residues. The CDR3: CASSRTVGRNTGELFF. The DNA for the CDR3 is TGTGCCAGCAGCAGGACTGTCGGGAGGAACACCGGGGAGCTGTTTTTT.

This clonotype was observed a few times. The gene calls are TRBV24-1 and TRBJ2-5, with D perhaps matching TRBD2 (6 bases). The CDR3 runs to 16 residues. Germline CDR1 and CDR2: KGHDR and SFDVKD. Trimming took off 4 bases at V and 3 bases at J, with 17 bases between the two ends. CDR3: CATSESKGGVEETQYF. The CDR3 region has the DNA TGTGCCACCAGTGAATCCAAAGGAGGGGTGGAAGAGACCCAGTACTTC.

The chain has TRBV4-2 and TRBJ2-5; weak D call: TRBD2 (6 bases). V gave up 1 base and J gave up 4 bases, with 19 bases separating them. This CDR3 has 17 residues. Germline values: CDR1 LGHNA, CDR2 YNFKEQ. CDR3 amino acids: CASSQVVYVQEGETQYF. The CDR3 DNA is TGTGCCAGCAGCCAAGTAGTTTATGTACAGGAGGGAGAGACCCAGTACTTC.

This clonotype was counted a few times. Here the CDR3 reads CSASRQGSTDTQYF. CDR3 DNA: TGCAGTGCTAGTCGGCAGGGGAGCACAGATACGCAGTATTTT. The chain is built from TRBV20-1 and TRBJ2-3; maybe TRBD1 (6 bases). CDR3 length: 14 residues. V lost 3 bases, J lost 0 bases, and 10 bases lay in between. Per germline, CDR1 DFQATT and CDR2 SNEGSKA (reference sequence).

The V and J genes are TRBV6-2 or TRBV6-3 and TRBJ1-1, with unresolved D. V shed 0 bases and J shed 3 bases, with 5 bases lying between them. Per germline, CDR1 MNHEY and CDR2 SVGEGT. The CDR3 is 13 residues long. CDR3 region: CASSYSSDTEAFF. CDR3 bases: TGTGCCAGCAGTTACTCGTCAGACACTGAAGCTTTCTTT.

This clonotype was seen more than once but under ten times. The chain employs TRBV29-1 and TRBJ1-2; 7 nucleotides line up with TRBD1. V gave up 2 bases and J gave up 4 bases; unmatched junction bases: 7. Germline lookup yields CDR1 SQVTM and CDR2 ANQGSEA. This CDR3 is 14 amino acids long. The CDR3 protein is CSVESRGGGYGYTF. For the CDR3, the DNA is TGCAGCGTTGAATCGCGAGGGGGCGGCTATGGCTACACCTTC.

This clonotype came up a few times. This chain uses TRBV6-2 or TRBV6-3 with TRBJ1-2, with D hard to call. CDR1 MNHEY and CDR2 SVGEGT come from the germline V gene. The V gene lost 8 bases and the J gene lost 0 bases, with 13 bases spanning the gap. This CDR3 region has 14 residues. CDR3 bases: TGTGCCAGCTTAAACGATCTCACTAACTATGGCTACACCTTC. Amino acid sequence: CASLNDLTNYGYTF.

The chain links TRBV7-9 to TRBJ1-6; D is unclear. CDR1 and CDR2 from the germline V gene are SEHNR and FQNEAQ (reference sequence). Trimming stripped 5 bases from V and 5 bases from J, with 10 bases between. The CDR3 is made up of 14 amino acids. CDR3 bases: TGTGCCAGCAGCGCGACGGTGGATAATTCACCCCTCCACTTT. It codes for CASSATVDNSPLHF.

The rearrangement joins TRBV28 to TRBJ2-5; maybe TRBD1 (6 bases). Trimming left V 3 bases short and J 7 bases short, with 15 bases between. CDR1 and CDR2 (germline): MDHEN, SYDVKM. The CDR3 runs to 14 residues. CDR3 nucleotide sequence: TGTGCCAGCAGTTTCGATGGCAGAGGGGGGACCCAGTACTTC. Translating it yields CASSFDGRGGTQYF.

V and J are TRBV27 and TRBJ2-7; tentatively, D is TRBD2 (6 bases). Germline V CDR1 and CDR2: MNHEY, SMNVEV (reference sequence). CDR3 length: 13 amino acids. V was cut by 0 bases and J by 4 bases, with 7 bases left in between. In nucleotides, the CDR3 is TGTGCCAGCAGTTTATCGCGGGGATACGAGCAGTACTTC. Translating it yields CASSLSRGYEQYF.

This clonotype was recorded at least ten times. The CDR3 coding sequence is TGTGCCAGCAGCTGGGGGACGGGGGATAGAAATTCACCCCTCCACTTT. As protein: CASSWGTGDRNSPLHF. The chain combines TRBV12-3 or TRBV12-4 with TRBJ1-6; tentative D call: TRBD1 (5 bases). V dropped 6 bases and J dropped 7 bases, with 19 bases sitting between them. CDR3 size: 16 residues.

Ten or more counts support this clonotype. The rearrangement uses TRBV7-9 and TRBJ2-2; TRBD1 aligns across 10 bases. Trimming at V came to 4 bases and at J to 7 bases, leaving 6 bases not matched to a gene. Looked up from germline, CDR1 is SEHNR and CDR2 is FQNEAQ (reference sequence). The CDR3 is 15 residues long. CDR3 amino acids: CASSSGTGDIGELFF. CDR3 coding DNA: TGTGCCAGCAGCTCCGGGACAGGGGACATCGGGGAGCTGTTTTTT.

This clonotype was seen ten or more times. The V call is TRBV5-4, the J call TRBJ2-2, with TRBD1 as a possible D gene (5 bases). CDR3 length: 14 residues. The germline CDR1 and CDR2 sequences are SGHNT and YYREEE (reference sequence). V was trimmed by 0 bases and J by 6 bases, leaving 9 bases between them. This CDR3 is CASSLGDSPGELFF. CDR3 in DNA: TGTGCCAGCAGCTTGGGCGACAGCCCCGGGGAGCTGTTTTTT.

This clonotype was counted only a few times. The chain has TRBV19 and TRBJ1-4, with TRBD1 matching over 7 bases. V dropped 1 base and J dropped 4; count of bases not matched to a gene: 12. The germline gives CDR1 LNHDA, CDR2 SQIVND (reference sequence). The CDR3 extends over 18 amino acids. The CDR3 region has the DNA TGTGCCAGTAGTATAGCCGGCGAATGGACAGGCGTTAATGAAAAACTGTTTTTT. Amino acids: CASSIAGEWTGVNEKLFF.

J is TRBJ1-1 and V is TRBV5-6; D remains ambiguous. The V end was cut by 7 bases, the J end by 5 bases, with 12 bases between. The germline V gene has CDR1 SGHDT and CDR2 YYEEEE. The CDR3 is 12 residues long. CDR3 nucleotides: TGTGCCAGCGCCTCTTCGGGGACTGAAGCTTTCTTT. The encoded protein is CASASSGTEAFF. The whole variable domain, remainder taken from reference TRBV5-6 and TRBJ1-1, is DAGVTQSPTHLIKTRGQQVTLRCSPKSGHDTVSWYQQALGQGPQFIFQYYEEEERQRGNFPDRFSGHQFPNYSSELNVNALLLGDSALYLCASASSGTEAFFGQGTRLTVV.

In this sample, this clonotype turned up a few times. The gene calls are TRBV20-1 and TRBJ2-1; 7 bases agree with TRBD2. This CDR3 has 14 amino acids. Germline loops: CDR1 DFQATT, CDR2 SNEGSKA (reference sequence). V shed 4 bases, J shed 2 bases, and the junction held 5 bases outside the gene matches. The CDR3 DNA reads TGCAGTGCTAATTCCGGGGGGACCTACAATGAGCAGTTCTTC. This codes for CSANSGGTYNEQFF.

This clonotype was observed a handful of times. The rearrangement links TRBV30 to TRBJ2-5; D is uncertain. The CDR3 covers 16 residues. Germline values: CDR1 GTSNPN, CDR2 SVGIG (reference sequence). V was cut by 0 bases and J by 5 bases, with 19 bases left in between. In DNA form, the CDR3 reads TGTGCCTGGAGTGTACCGTGGGGATACTCCCGGGAGACCCAGTACTTC. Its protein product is CAWSVPWGYSRETQYF.

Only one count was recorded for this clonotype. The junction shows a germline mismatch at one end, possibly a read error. In DNA form, the CDR3 reads TGCGCCATCAGCCATTTAGCGAGGAGCACAGATACGCAGTATTTT. Amino acids: CAISHLARSTDTQYF. The chain combines TRBV4-1 with TRBJ2-3; a possible D gene is TRBD2 (5 bases). Germline V CDR1 and CDR2: MGHRA, YSYEKL. The CDR3 is made up of 15 amino acids.